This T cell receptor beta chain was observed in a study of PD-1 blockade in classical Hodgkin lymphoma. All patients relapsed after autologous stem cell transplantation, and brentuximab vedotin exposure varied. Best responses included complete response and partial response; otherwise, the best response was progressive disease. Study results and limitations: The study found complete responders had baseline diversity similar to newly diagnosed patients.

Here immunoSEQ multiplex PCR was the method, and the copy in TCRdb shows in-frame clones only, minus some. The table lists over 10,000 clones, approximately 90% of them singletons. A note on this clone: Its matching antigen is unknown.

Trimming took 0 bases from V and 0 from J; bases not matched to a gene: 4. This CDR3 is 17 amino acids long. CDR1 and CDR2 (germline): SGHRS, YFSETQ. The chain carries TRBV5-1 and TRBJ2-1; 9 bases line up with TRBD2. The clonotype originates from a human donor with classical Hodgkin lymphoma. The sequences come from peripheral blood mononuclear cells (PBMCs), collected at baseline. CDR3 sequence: CASSLEGSGSSYNEQFF. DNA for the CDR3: TGCGCCAGCAGCTTGGAAGGTAGCGGGAGCTCCTACAATGAGCAGTTCTTC.